These 21 T cell receptor beta chains were all obtained from the same sample, sequenced in a study of blood T cell repertoires in COVID-19 (dated by TCRdb to 2018 to 2021). The library was prepared using the immunoSEQ multiplex PCR assay. TCRdb limited this immuneACCESS table to in-frame rearrangements with V and J called. A share of clones is missing; checked studies link under half to unresolved V genes, and the rest is unexplained. Across this sample there are about 43,000 clones, with roughly 91% seen only once. The ten largest clones represent approximately 5% of the sample. The specimen sequenced was peripheral blood. Receptors were obtained from a human donor in a cohort sampled during active COVID-19.

The chain combines TRBV12-3 or TRBV12-4 with TRBJ2-1, with TRBD2 as a possible D gene (6 bases). This CDR3 has 12 amino acids. V lost 6 bases to trimming and J lost 15 bases, with 18 bases between them. The CDR3 nucleotides read TGTGCCAGCAGCCCGACTAGTCTTTTTGGGTTCTTC. It codes for CASSPTSLFGFF.

This clone showed up just a few times. This chain links TRBV30 with TRBJ2-7, with D maybe TRBD1 (6 bases). The germline CDR1 and CDR2 sequences are GTSNPN and SVGIG (reference sequence). The ends were cut back, 4 bases at V and 9 bases at J, with 16 bases in the middle. The CDR3 has 12 amino acids. CDR3 in DNA: TGTGCCTGGATCGAACAGGGTAGGCGGCAGTACTTC. It translates to CAWIEQGRRQYF.

This chain connects TRBV7-8 to TRBJ2-1; TRBD2 matches at 7 bases. The CDR3 loop spans 14 amino acids. Looked up from germline, CDR1 is SGHVS and CDR2 is FQNEAQ. J gave up 7 bases and V 0 bases, and 3 bases lay outside the gene matches. CDR3 loop: CASSLARGGNEQFF. The DNA for the CDR3 is TGTGCCAGCAGCTTAGCTCGGGGAGGGAATGAGCAGTTCTTC.

This rearrangement joins TRBV4-1 to TRBJ1-1; D is unclear. The CDR3 spans 16 residues. The germline V gene has CDR1 MGHRA and CDR2 YSYEKL. The V end lost 1 base, the J end lost 3 bases, and 15 bases lay between the germline ends. The CDR3 DNA sequence: TGCGCCAGCAGCCAAGGGGCAGGCAATCCATACACTGAAGCTTTCTTT. Translated: CASSQGAGNPYTEAFF.

The chain recombines TRBV5-4 with TRBJ1-3, with 12 bases identical to TRBD1. Germline V gene lookup returns CDR1 SGHNT and CDR2 YYREEE (reference sequence). With 3 bases clipped from V and 4 bases from J, the junction kept 2 bases outside the gene matches. The CDR3 loop spans 15 amino acids. CDR3 nucleotides: TGTGCCAGCAGCTCGGGACAGGGGGCCGGAAACACCATATATTTT. Amino acid sequence: CASSSGQGAGNTIYF.

The rearrangement links TRBV24-1 to TRBJ2-7; D perhaps matches TRBD2 (5 bases). CDR3 length: 14 residues. The germline V gene has CDR1 KGHDR and CDR2 SFDVKD. V dropped 3 bases and J dropped 2 bases, with 10 bases sitting between them. The CDR3 DNA follows: TGTGCCACCAGTGATAGGGAGCTACCCTACGAGCAGTACTTC. It codes for CATSDRELPYEQYF.

The rearrangement joins TRBV15 to TRBJ1-4; 7 bases are a match to TRBD1. This CDR3 has 16 amino acids. Germline trimming cut 2 bases from V and 6 bases from J; bases unmatched to any gene: 9. Germline lookup yields CDR1 LNHNV and CDR2 YYDKDF (reference sequence). Here the CDR3 reads CATSRNPGQWDEKLFF. The CDR3, as DNA: TGTGCCACCAGCAGAAACCCGGGACAGTGGGATGAAAAACTGTTTTTT. The complete variable domain, with remaining parts taken from reference TRBV15 and TRBJ1-4, reads DAMVIQNPRYQVTQFGKPVTLSCSQTLNHNVMYWYQQKSSQAPKLLFHYYDKDFNNEADTPDNFQSRRPNTSFCFLDIRSPGLGDTAMYLCATSRNPGQWDEKLFFGSGTQLSVL.

The rearrangement uses TRBV6-2 or TRBV6-3 and TRBJ1-5; a possible D gene is TRBD1 (5 bases). V was clipped by 0 bases and J by 3 bases, with 15 bases between them. Germline V lookup: CDR1 MNHEY, CDR2 SVGEGT. The CDR3 consists of 17 residues. CDR3 coding DNA: TGTGCCAGCAGTTACTCGAACAACTGGGGGGACAATCAGCCCCAGCATTTT. Protein sequence: CASSYSNNWGDNQPQHF.

V usage is TRBV6-5 and J usage is TRBJ2-7; 7 bases match TRBD2. Germline V gives CDR1 MNHEY, CDR2 SVGAGI. The CDR3 totals 11 residues. V was clipped by 7 bases and J by 7 bases; unmatched bases: 4. The CDR3 bases are TGTGCCAGCAACCACGGGGGGGAGCAGTACTTC. Protein: CASNHGGEQYF.

The table lists this clone with a count of one. At one of its ends the junction is not consistent with the germline gene, which may arise from a read error. The rearrangement uses TRBV5-1 and TRBJ2-7; 11 bases are a match to TRBD1. CDR3 size: 14 residues. CDR1 is SGHRS, CDR2 YFSETQ, per germline. The CDR3 protein is CASSLGQGGNEQYF. The DNA for the CDR3 is TGCGCCAGCAGTTTGGGACAGGGGGGGAACGAGCAGTACTTC.

The chain links TRBV3-1 (or the pseudogene TRBV3-2) to TRBJ1-1, with unresolved D. The CDR3 length is 13 residues. Germline lookup yields CDR1 LGHDT and CDR2 YNNKEL (reference sequence). V was shortened by 1 base and J by 3 bases, with 6 bases between the two germline ends. Here the CDR3 DNA reads TGTGCCAGCAGCCAAGGACGGGACACTGAAGCTTTCTTT. It translates to CASSQGRDTEAFF.

The V and J genes are TRBV28 and TRBJ2-7; no firm D call. V lost 3 bases and J lost 3, with 6 bases in between. In germline, CDR1 is MDHEN, CDR2 SYDVKM. The length of the CDR3 is 12 residues. The CDR3 loop reads CASSFSLYEQYF. CDR3 nucleotide sequence: TGTGCCAGCAGTTTCTCACTCTACGAGCAGTACTTC.

The rearrangement joins TRBV2 to TRBJ1-5; D unresolved. V gave up 3 bases and J gave up 5 bases, with 14 bases separating them. The CDR3 has 15 amino acids. Germline CDR1 SNHLY, CDR2 FYNNEI. In DNA form, the CDR3 reads TGTGCCAGCAGTGAGGTGACGGGTGGGTATCAGCCCCAGCATTTT. Translation: CASSEVTGGYQPQHF.

This clone was seen once. V gene TRBV14 combines with J gene TRBJ1-1; D not certain. Trimming stripped 0 bases from V and 0 bases from J, with 8 bases between. There are 15 residues in the CDR3. Germline values: CDR1 SGHDN, CDR2 FVKESK. This CDR3 reads CASSQDWQMNTEAFF. Here the CDR3 DNA reads TGTGCCAGCAGCCAAGATTGGCAGATGAACACTGAAGCTTTCTTT. Full variable domain (outside the CDR3, taken from reference TRBV14 and TRBJ1-1): EAGVTQFPSHSVIEKGQTVTLRCDPISGHDNLYWYRRVMGKEIKFLLHFVKESKQDESGMPNNRFLAERTGGTYSTLKVQPAELEDSGVYFCASSQDWQMNTEAFFGQGTRLTVV.

This clone was observed a handful of times. V is TRBV23-1 and J is TRBJ1-5, with 10 positions matching TRBD1. TRBV23-1 counts as an open reading frame of uncertain function. Trimming removed 6 bases from V and 5 bases from J; junction bases left unmatched: 7. There are 15 residues in the CDR3. CDR3 DNA sequence: TGCGCCAGCAGCCCTCCGGGACAGGGGTATCAGCCCCAGCATTTT. The encoded protein is CASSPPGQGYQPQHF.

The rearrangement links TRBV6-6 to TRBJ2-2; 9 bases map to TRBD2. Germline V gene lookup returns CDR1 MNHNY and CDR2 SVGAGI (reference sequence). This CDR3 is 17 amino acids long. V shed 5 bases, J shed 3 bases, and the junction held 10 bases outside the gene matches. CDR3 protein: CASSPFAGTSHTGELFF. CDR3 DNA sequence: TGTGCCAGCAGTCCCTTCGCCGGGACTAGCCACACCGGGGAGCTGTTTTTT.

The chain combines TRBV19 with TRBJ2-1, with 9 bases that match TRBD2. The CDR3 contains 15 residues. J was trimmed by 0 bases and V by 6 bases; bases with no gene match: 3. Germline assignment: CDR1 LNHDA and CDR2 SQIVND (reference sequence). The CDR3 nucleotides read TGTGCCAGTAGGCTAGCGGGAAACTCCTACAATGAGCAGTTCTTC. It translates to CASRLAGNSYNEQFF.

As for this clone: Germline and junction disagree at one end, which may indicate a read error. The genes are TRBV6-1 and TRBJ2-7; D is possibly TRBD1 (6 bases). This CDR3 is built from 12 residues. Germline loops: CDR1 MNHNS, CDR2 SASEGT. The CDR3 nucleotides read TGTGCCAGCAGTGAAGCGCTGGGGGCCCCAACCTTC. It encodes CASSEALGAPTF.

The chain is built from TRBV5-1 and TRBJ1-1, with 7 bases identical to TRBD1. CDR1 SGHRS and CDR2 YFSETQ come from the germline V gene. The CDR3 runs to 18 residues. J gave up 1 base and V 0 bases, and 12 bases lay outside the gene matches. In DNA, the CDR3 is TGCGCCAGCAGCTTGGGGACAGGTGCTTCCTTTAGGAACACTGAAGCTTTCTTT. Protein: CASSLGTGASFRNTEAFF.

This chain uses TRBV7-9 with TRBJ2-5; D call uncertain. Looked up from germline, CDR1 is SEHNR and CDR2 is FQNEAQ (reference sequence). This CDR3 region has 15 residues. Trimming took off 2 bases at V and 5 bases at J, with 15 bases between the two ends. CDR3 region: CASSLLRVQEETQYF. CDR3 bases: TGTGCCAGCAGCTTATTACGAGTCCAAGAGGAGACCCAGTACTTC.

The genes are TRBV18 and TRBJ2-2; 11 bases are shared with TRBD2. Unmatched junction bases numbered 13, after V lost 8 bases and J lost 2 bases. The germline gives CDR1 KGHSH, CDR2 LQKENI. This CDR3 spans 18 amino acids. The CDR3 DNA reads as TGTGCCAGCACGACGACAAATGGACTAGCGGGTAACACCGGGGAGCTGTTTTTT. Translating gives CASTTTNGLAGNTGELFF.